These 13 T cell receptor beta chains were all obtained from the same sample, sequenced in a study of blood T cell repertoires in COVID-19. TCRdb's copy holds only in-frame clones and misses some; the assay was immunoSEQ multiplex PCR. The sample has about 140,000 clones, 60% to 80% seen once. Sequencing was done on a sample of peripheral blood. The receptor set was obtained from a man aged 45 to 65 with active or convalescent COVID-19.

The chain links TRBV27 to TRBJ2-1; TRBD1 aligns across 9 bases. Trimming removed 7 bases from V and 0 bases from J; junction bases left unmatched: 13. The CDR3 totals 18 residues. Looked up from germline, CDR1 is MNHEY and CDR2 is SMNVEV (reference sequence). CDR3 in DNA: TGTGCCAGCAACTCTGGACAGGGGTGGGAAGGCTCCTACAATGAGCAGTTCTTC. Translating it yields CASNSGQGWEGSYNEQFF.

The chain combines TRBV7-3 with TRBJ2-3; maybe TRBD1 (5 bases). This CDR3 comprises 12 residues. The germline gives CDR1 SGHTA, CDR2 FQGTGA. Between the trimmed V and J ends, which lost 2 bases and 13 bases, there was a span of 13 bases. DNA for the CDR3: TGTGCCAGCAGCTTACCCGGACACTCGGAGTATTTT. It encodes CASSLPGHSEYF. The whole variable domain, filled in from reference TRBV7-3 and TRBJ2-3, reads GAGVSQTPSNKVTEKGKYVELRCDPISGHTALYWYRQSLGQGPEFLIYFQGTGAADDSGLPNDRFFAVRPEGSVSTLKIQRTERGDSAVYLCASSLPGHSEYFGPGTRLTVL.

This chain links TRBV13 with TRBJ2-3; 10 bases line up with TRBD2. V was clipped by 6 bases and J by 1 base; unmatched bases: 1. The CDR3 length is 14 residues. Germline CDR1 is PRHDT and CDR2 is FYEKMQ (reference sequence). CDR3 residues: CASSLAGGTDTQYF. In nucleotides, the CDR3 is TGTGCCAGCAGTCTAGCGGGAGGCACAGATACGCAGTATTTT.

CDR3 nucleotides: TGTGCCAGTGACCTACAGGGGTATAGCAATCAGCCCCAGCATTTT. It is translated as CASDLQGYSNQPQHF. The V call is TRBV19, the J call TRBJ1-5, with 7 bases identical to TRBD1. Trimming removed 8 bases from V and 0 bases from J; junction bases left unmatched: 7. This CDR3 is 15 amino acids long. Per germline, CDR1 LNHDA and CDR2 SQIVND (reference sequence).

The rearrangement joins TRBV9 to TRBJ1-2; D possibly corresponds to TRBD1 (5 bases). The V gene lost 0 bases and the J gene lost 5 bases, with 14 bases spanning the gap. There are 15 residues in the CDR3. CDR1 is SGDLS, CDR2 YYNGEE, per germline. CDR3 nucleotide sequence: TGTGCCAGCAGCGTAGAAGGGGCTCCCCTTTATGGCTACACCTTC. As protein: CASSVEGAPLYGYTF.

The V gene is TRBV30, the J gene TRBJ1-2, with D possibly being TRBD1 (5 bases). Trimming removed 2 bases at V and 3 bases at J, with 13 bases between. The CDR3 extends over 14 amino acids. Germline CDR1 reads GTSNPN; CDR2 reads SVGIG (reference sequence). DNA for the CDR3: TGTGCCTGGAGTTCGACAGCTCTGGACTATGGCTACACCTTC. It codes for CAWSSTALDYGYTF.

This CDR3 reads CSGGQGVGTGELFF. CDR3 DNA sequence: TGCAGCGGAGGACAGGGGGTTGGGACCGGGGAGCTGTTTTTT. This rearrangement joins TRBV29-1 to TRBJ2-2; 10 bases are shared with TRBD1. There are 14 residues in the CDR3. V was clipped by 7 bases and J by 5 bases; unmatched bases: 7. The germline V gene has CDR1 SQVTM and CDR2 ANQGSEA.

The chain combines TRBV28 with TRBJ2-5, with D possibly matching TRBD1 (5 bases). V gave up 10 bases and J gave up 5 bases, with 20 bases separating them. Germline V gene lookup returns CDR1 MDHEN and CDR2 SYDVKM. The CDR3 runs 14 residues. DNA of the CDR3: TGTGCCACTTACAGTCAGGGATTGTGGGAGACCCAGTACTTC. Translating it yields CATYSQGLWETQYF. Variable domain in full (rest from reference TRBV28 and TRBJ2-5): DVKVTQSSRYLVKRTGEKVFLECVQDMDHENMFWYRQDPGLGLRLIYFSYDVKMKEKGDIPEGYSVSREKKERFSLILESASTNQTSMYLCATYSQGLWETQYFGPGTRLLVL.

The chain uses TRBV7-8 and TRBJ1-1, with D hard to call. This CDR3 region has 13 residues. V was shortened by 0 bases and J by 4 bases, with 6 bases between the two germline ends. Per the germline V gene, CDR1 is SGHVS and CDR2 is FQNEAQ. The DNA for the CDR3 is TGTGCCAGCAGCTTAGCGTTGGCCACTGAAGCTTTCTTT. Amino acids: CASSLALATEAFF.

The chain couples TRBV9 to TRBJ1-2; D perhaps matches TRBD1 (5 bases). Germline lookup yields CDR1 SGDLS and CDR2 YYNGEE. This CDR3 has 15 residues. Trimming shortened V by 0 bases and J by 2 bases, and 11 bases separated the two germline ends. CDR3 amino acids: CASSVGGDGNYGYTF. DNA of the CDR3: TGTGCCAGCAGCGTAGGCGGGGACGGAAACTATGGCTACACCTTC.

V is TRBV3-1 (or the pseudogene TRBV3-2) and J is TRBJ2-5; D possibly corresponds to TRBD1 (6 bases). Germline loops: CDR1 LGHDT, CDR2 YNNKEL (reference sequence). This CDR3 is 14 amino acids long. V was cut by 2 bases and J by 4 bases, with 11 bases left in between. CDR3 residues: CASSQTGSGETQYF. Written as DNA, the CDR3 is TGTGCCAGCAGCCAAACAGGGAGTGGAGAGACCCAGTACTTC.

This clone was counted between two and nine times. V usage is TRBV19 and J usage is TRBJ2-2; a possible D gene is TRBD1 (6 bases). The CDR3 is 19 residues long. Trimming removed 1 base from V and 4 bases from J, with 22 bases in between. The germline V gene encodes CDR1 LNHDA and CDR2 SQIVND (reference sequence). DNA of the CDR3: TGTGCCAGTAGTATAGGCCAGTACCGGGACACACTAACCACCGGGGAGCTGTTTTTT. Its protein product is CASSIGQYRDTLTTGELFF.

This clone was seen only a few times. V is TRBV19 and J is TRBJ2-1; 12 bases are a match to TRBD1. Germline CDR1 is LNHDA and CDR2 is SQIVND (reference sequence). V trimming: 3 bases; J trimming: 9 bases; junction bases outside the gene matches: 18. This CDR3 contains 19 residues. This chain's CDR3 is CASSIRDRGPSVWNSEQFF. As DNA, the CDR3 is TGTGCCAGTAGTATCCGGGACAGGGGGCCCTCAGTGTGGAATAGTGAGCAGTTCTTC.